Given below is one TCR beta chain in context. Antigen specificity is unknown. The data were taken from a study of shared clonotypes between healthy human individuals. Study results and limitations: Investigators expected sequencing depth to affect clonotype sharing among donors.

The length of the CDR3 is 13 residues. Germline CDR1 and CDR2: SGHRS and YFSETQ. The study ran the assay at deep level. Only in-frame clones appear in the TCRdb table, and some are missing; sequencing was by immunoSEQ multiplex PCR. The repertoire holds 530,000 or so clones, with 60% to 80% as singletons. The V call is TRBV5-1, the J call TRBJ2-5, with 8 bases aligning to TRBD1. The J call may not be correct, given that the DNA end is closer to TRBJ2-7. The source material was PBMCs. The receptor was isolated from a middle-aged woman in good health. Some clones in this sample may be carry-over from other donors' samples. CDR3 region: CASRGTGAYEQYF. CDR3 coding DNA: TGCGCCAGCAGGGGGACAGGCGCCTACGAGCAGTACTTC.